Presented here are 2 T cell receptor beta chains from one specimen sequenced in a study of blood T cell repertoires in COVID-19. This table comes from immunoSEQ multiplex PCR, and its TCRdb copy is limited to in-frame clones, with some not included. This table holds approximately 220,000 clones, 86% found once. The specimen sequenced was peripheral blood. The receptors stem from a woman aged 45-65 years with acute or convalescent COVID-19.

The chain uses TRBV7-8 and TRBJ2-2, with 9 bases aligning to TRBD1. The germline CDR1 and CDR2 sequences are SGHVS and FQNEAQ. The length of the CDR3 is 15 residues. J gave up 6 bases and V 5 bases, and 7 bases lay outside the gene matches. CDR3 amino acids: CASSPGTGYSGELFF. CDR3 nucleotides: TGTGCCAGCAGCCCTGGGACAGGGTACTCCGGGGAGCTGTTTTTT.

The V gene is TRBV30, the J gene TRBJ2-7; 9 bases are a match to TRBD2. CDR1 is GTSNPN, CDR2 SVGIG, per germline (reference sequence). There are 12 residues in the CDR3. Trimming at V came to 6 bases and at J to 11 bases, leaving 11 bases not matched to a gene. CDR3 in amino acids: CACASGTSGKYF. CDR3 nucleotides: TGTGCCTGTGCTAGCGGGACCTCGGGCAAGTACTTC. Using reference TRBV30 and TRBJ2-7 for the parts outside the CDR3, the full variable domain is SQTIHQWPATLVQPVGSPLSLECTVEGTSNPNLYWYRQAAGRGLQLLFYSVGIGQISSEVPQNLSASRPQDRQFILSSKKLLLSDSGFYLCACASGTSGKYFGPGTRLTVT.